Included here is one T cell receptor beta chain sequence, with context. No antigen is known for it. From germline, CDR1 is SGHRS and CDR2 YFSETQ. The germline V and J ends were trimmed by 0 bases and 5 bases, with 8 bases remaining between them. This CDR3 comprises 13 residues. These data originate in a study of beta chain features in type 1 diabetes. Expressed TCRB transcripts got sequenced, as all isolated RNA was reverse transcribed. Generated by immunoSEQ multiplex PCR, the TCRdb table keeps only in-frame clones and is missing some. The profile shows approximately 17,000 clones, just under 55% of them singletons. Populations isolated by sorting all had purity greater than 95%. Study-level results: In type 1 diabetes patients, VDJ junctions had fewer insertions; deletions at these junctions were more frequent. Moderately but significantly shorter TCRB CDR3s were found in Type 1 diabetes patients in all four CD4+ subsets. Patients' naive, central memory and regulatory TCRB repertoires appeared more alike than those of healthy donors.

This clonotype was obtained from a woman between 18 and 29 years old in good health. The rearrangement uses TRBV5-1 and TRBJ2-5; D perhaps matches TRBD2 (6 bases). The sequenced material came from stem cell memory CD4+ T cells from blood. The CDR3 spells CASSLVAGETQYF. CDR3 DNA sequence: TGCGCCAGCAGCTTGGTGGCGGGGGAGACCCAGTACTTC.